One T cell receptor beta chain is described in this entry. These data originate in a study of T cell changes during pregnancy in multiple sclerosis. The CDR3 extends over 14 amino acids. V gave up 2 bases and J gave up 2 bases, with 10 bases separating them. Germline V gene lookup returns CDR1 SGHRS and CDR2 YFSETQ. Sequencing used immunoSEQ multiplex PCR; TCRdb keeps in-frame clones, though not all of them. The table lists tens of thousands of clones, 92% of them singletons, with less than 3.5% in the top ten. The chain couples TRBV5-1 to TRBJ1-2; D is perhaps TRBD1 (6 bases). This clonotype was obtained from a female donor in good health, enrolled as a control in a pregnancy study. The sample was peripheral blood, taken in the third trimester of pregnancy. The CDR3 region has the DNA TGCGCCAGCAGCTTTCAGGGGATAAACTATGGCTACACCTTC. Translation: CASSFQGINYGYTF.